The rows below give T cell receptor beta chains drawn from one sample of a study of cytomegalovirus exposure and HLA in healthy donors. Some clones are missing from TCRdb's copy, which holds only in-frame ones; the method was immunoSEQ multiplex PCR. The sample holds under 200,000 clones, 77% seen once. Sequenced: PBMCs. The receptors come from a woman in her thirties or forties in good health and CMV-seropositive. The CDR3 runs from the conserved cysteine through the conserved F or W. A D gene is named only where the DNA matches it firmly. Some rows mark clone size as missing; the rest say once, few, many or name a class of expanded clone.

D gene | clone size | J gene | V gene | CDR3 DNA | CDR3 protein
TRBD2 | . | TRBJ2-1 | TRBV7-2 | TGTGCCAGCCATAGAGGGACTAGCGGTTACAATGAGCAGTTCTTC | CASHRGTSGYNEQFF
TRBD1 | . | TRBJ1-5 | TRBV30 | TGTGCCTGGAGCGGTTCGATTACAGGGGGCAATCAGCCCCAGCATTTT | CAWSGSITGGNQPQHF
. | . | TRBJ2-1 | TRBV14 | TGTGCCAGCAGCCAAGAACTGCTACACAATGAGCAGTTCTTC | CASSQELLHNEQFF
. | . | TRBJ2-1 | TRBV11-3 | TGTGCCAGCAGCTTAGGCCGCGGCTCCTACAATGAGCAGTTCTTC | CASSLGRGSYNEQFF
TRBD1 | . | TRBJ2-1 | TRBV6-5 | TGTGCCAGCAGCCAGGACAGGTTCTCCTACAATGAGCAGTTCTTC | CASSQDRFSYNEQFF
. | . | TRBJ2-7 | TRBV5-6 | TGTGCCAGCAGCTTGGAATGGGCTAGCGCTTACGAGCAGTACTTC | CASSLEWASAYEQYF
. | . | TRBJ2-1 | TRBV11-2 | TGTGCCAGCAGCGACTCTACGGGACTTTACAATGAGCAGTTCTTC | CASSDSTGLYNEQFF
. | . | TRBJ2-3 | TRBV5-6 | TGTGCCAGCAGCCCCACAAGTTTCCCTACGCAGTATTTT | CASSPTSFPTQYF
TRBD1 | few | TRBJ1-2 | TRBV5-1 | TGCGCCAGCAGCTTGGGACAGGGGGAAGGCTACACCTTC | CASSLGQGEGYTF
. | . | TRBJ2-1 | TRBV7-9 | TGTTCCAGCAGCTTGGACTTTTACAATGAGCAGTTCTTC | CSSSLDFYNEQFF
TRBD1 | few | TRBJ1-2 | TRBV27 | TGTGCCAGCAGTAGGGTTGGACAGGGCGTATTGGGTGGCTACACCTTC | CASSRVGQGVLGGYTF
TRBD2 | . | TRBJ2-5 | TRBV7-2 | TGTGCCAGCAGCTCCCTAGCGGGAGTAGGATCAGAGACCCAGTACTTC | CASSSLAGVGSETQYF
. | . | TRBJ1-1 | TRBV7-6 | TGTGCCAGCAGCCTTTCAGTGAACACTGAAGCTTTCTTT | CASSLSVNTEAFF
. | few | TRBJ1-6 | TRBV25-1 | TGTGCCAGCAGTGTCCTTTCGCCATCGGGTTCACCCCTCCACTTT | CASSVLSPSGSPLHF
TRBD1 | . | TRBJ2-5 | TRBV28 | TGTGCCAGCAGTTTTCTGGGACAGAATGAAGAGACCCAGTACTTC | CASSFLGQNEETQYF
. | . | TRBJ1-5 | TRBV19 | TGTGCCAGTAGTATCGTACCTAATAGCAATCAGCCCCAGCATTTT | CASSIVPNSNQPQHF
. | . | TRBJ1-3 | TRBV11-3 | TGTGCCAGCAGCGAGAGGGCCAGGGGCTTTGGAAACACCATATATTTT | CASSERARGFGNTIYF
TRBD1 | . | TRBJ2-2 | TRBV28 | TGTGCCAGCATAACTGGGACAGGGGGTATTTGGGCCGGGGAGCTGTTTTTT | CASITGTGGIWAGELFF
. | . | TRBJ1-2 | TRBV15 | TGTGCCACCAGCAGGCAAGGGGGAGGGGGAAGCTATGGCTACACCTTC | CATSRQGGGGSYGYTF
. | . | TRBJ2-1 | TRBV4-1 | TGCGCCAGCAGCCAAGATCAGTTAGGCGCTAGCGCACACAATGAGCAGTTCTTC | CASSQDQLGASAHNEQFF
TRBD2 | few | TRBJ2-1 | TRBV28 | TGTGCCAGCAGTTCGCGGACTAGCGGGGGCAATGAGCAGTTCTTC | CASSSRTSGGNEQFF
TRBD1 | . | TRBJ2-7 | TRBV4-3 | TGCGCCAGCAGCCAAGAGGGACAGGGGACCTACGAGCAGTACTTC | CASSQEGQGTYEQYF
. | . | TRBJ2-7 | TRBV4-1 | TGCGCCAGCAGCCAGACGACTGTTTCCTCCTACGAGCAGTACTTC | CASSQTTVSSYEQYF
. | . | TRBJ1-2 | TRBV28 | TGTGCCAGCACCCAAGGGGGGGCAGGGATCAGGCCCTATGGCTACACCTTC | CASTQGGAGIRPYGYTF
. | . | TRBJ1-1 | TRBV6-5 | TGTGCCAGCAGCCAAACTCAGAACACTGAAGCTTTCTTT | CASSQTQNTEAFF
. | . | TRBJ2-7 | TRBV5-6 | TGTGCCAGCAGCTTGGGATCGGTTCTAGTGGAGGGAGCCTTGTACGAGCAGTACTTC | CASSLGSVLVEGALYEQYF
. | . | TRBJ2-7 | TRBV9 | TGTGCCAGCCGGCCCCGGACAGATAACCACGAGCAGTACTTC | CASRPRTDNHEQYF
TRBD1 | . | TRBJ2-7 | TRBV7-8 | TGTGCCAGCAGCTCAGGGGGTGCGGGACAGGGGTTTTACGAGCAGTACTTC | CASSSGGAGQGFYEQYF
TRBD1 | few | TRBJ2-7 | TRBV6-5 | TGTGCCAGCAGTTACACACGTGCGGACAGGGGCTACGAGCAGTACTTC | CASSYTRADRGYEQYF
. | . | TRBJ2-3 | TRBV2 | TGTGCCAGCAGTGAAGACCGACAGAATACGCAGTATTTT | CASSEDRQNTQYF
. | . | TRBJ2-1 | TRBV30 | TGTGCCTGGACCCTCACTAACTCCTACAATGAGCAGTTCTTC | CAWTLTNSYNEQFF
. | . | TRBJ2-5 | TRBV5-6 | TGTGCCAGCAGCTTGAAGAGGGAATCGGAGACCCAGTACTTC | CASSLKRESETQYF
TRBD2 | once | TRBJ2-1 | TRBV11-3 | TGTGCCAGCAGCTTAGGGGGAGGGAGCAATGAGCAGTTCTTC | CASSLGGGSNEQFF
. | . | TRBJ2-5 | TRBV5-1 | TGCGCCAGCAGCCGGACAGAAGCCCAAGAGACCCAGTACTTC | CASSRTEAQETQYF
TRBD1 | . | TRBJ1-5 | TRBV6-6 | TGTGCCAGCGGCTTCCGGGCAGGGGGCTTGCCCCAGCATTTT | CASGFRAGGLPQHF
TRBD1 | . | TRBJ2-5 | TRBV5-6 | TGTGCCAGCAGGATAGGGGGCAAGGAGACCCAGTACTTC | CASRIGGKETQYF
. | few | TRBJ1-1 | TRBV14 | TGTGCCAGCAGCCAAGTCCGGGGAGGGGGGGGACCGAGCACTGAAGCTTTCTTT | CASSQVRGGGGPSTEAFF
. | few | TRBJ2-7 | TRBV19 | TGTGCCAGTAGTATCAAACCGCACAGCGAGCAGTACTTC | CASSIKPHSEQYF
TRBD2 | . | TRBJ2-1 | TRBV7-9 | TGTGCCAGCAGCCCCGGACTAGGGAGCGATGAGCAGTTCTTC | CASSPGLGSDEQFF
TRBD1 | . | TRBJ2-3 | TRBV4-2 | TGTGCCAGCAGTCAGGGGGACAGGAGAACTAGCACAGATACGCAGTATTTT | CASSQGDRRTSTDTQYF
TRBD2 | . | TRBJ2-3 | TRBV5-4 | TGTGCCAGCAGTACGAAACTAGCGGGGGCCCGCACAGATACGCAGTATTTT | CASSTKLAGARTDTQYF
. | . | TRBJ2-3 | TRBV4-1 | TGCGCCAGCAGCCAGGCTAGCGGCACAGATACGCAGTATTTT | CASSQASGTDTQYF